A selection of T cell receptor beta chains follows, all from one sample in a study of spatial heterogeneity in lung cancer. TCRdb reprocessed the 5' RACE reads with MiXCR, giving one entry per CDR3 protein. The data show about 50,000 distinct CDR3 sequences, 7.4% seen once. Sequencing used PBMCs, obtained at follow-up. The source of these receptors is a female donor with early-stage non-small cell lung cancer. Both conserved end residues are part of each CDR3. Fields, in order: V gene, CDR3 length, D gene, J gene, clone size, CDR3 DNA, CDR3 protein. The D gene is left open where the match is weak. Clone size is not always given. Where it is, it says once, few, many or a class for expanded clones.

v_call: TRBV7-2
cdr3_length: 15
d_call: TRBD2
j_call: TRBJ2-5
clone_size: .
cdr3_nt: TGTGCCAGCAGTTCTAGACTAGCGGTACAAGAGACCCAGTACTTC
cdr3_aa: CASSSRLAVQETQYF

v_call: TRBV20-1
cdr3_length: 14
d_call: .
j_call: TRBJ2-5
clone_size: few
cdr3_nt: TGCAGTGCTAGAAACATTGCCTTACAAGAGACCCAGTACTTC
cdr3_aa: CSARNIALQETQYF

v_call: TRBV6-2/TRBV6-3
cdr3_length: 17
d_call: .
j_call: TRBJ1-1
clone_size: many
cdr3_nt: TGTGCCAGCAGCCAAAGGGTCAGCCGGCCAATTTCGACTGAAGCTTTCTTT
cdr3_aa: CASSQRVSRPISTEAFF

v_call: TRBV7-2
cdr3_length: 15
d_call: .
j_call: TRBJ1-1
clone_size: .
cdr3_nt: TGTGCCAGCAGCTTAGCCGGGGTCATGAACACTGAAGCTTTCTTT
cdr3_aa: CASSLAGVMNTEAFF

v_call: TRBV6-6
cdr3_length: 13
d_call: TRBD1
j_call: TRBJ2-5
clone_size: many
cdr3_nt: TGTGCCAGCAGTCCAGACAGGACAGGGACCCAGTACTTC
cdr3_aa: CASSPDRTGTQYF

v_call: TRBV7-8
cdr3_length: 15
d_call: .
j_call: TRBJ2-7
clone_size: many
cdr3_nt: TGTGCCAGCAGCCGAGGTCACGGAATGAGTAACGAGCAGTACTTC
cdr3_aa: CASSRGHGMSNEQYF

v_call: TRBV12-5
cdr3_length: 17
d_call: TRBD1
j_call: TRBJ2-2
clone_size: few
cdr3_nt: TGTGCTAGTGGTTTAATACAGGGGCTATCGTTCACCGGGGAGCTGTTTTTT
cdr3_aa: CASGLIQGLSFTGELFF

v_call: TRBV3-1
cdr3_length: 13
d_call: .
j_call: TRBJ1-1
clone_size: many
cdr3_nt: TGTGCCAGCAGCCTCCGTGGGGGCGCTGAAGCTTTCTTT
cdr3_aa: CASSLRGGAEAFF

v_call: TRBV7-2
cdr3_length: 16
d_call: TRBD2
j_call: TRBJ2-1
clone_size: many
cdr3_nt: TGTGCCAGCAGCCCCAGGACTAGCGGGGTTAACAATGAGCAGTTCTTC
cdr3_aa: CASSPRTSGVNNEQFF

v_call: TRBV10-3
cdr3_length: 13
d_call: .
j_call: TRBJ2-1
clone_size: many
cdr3_nt: TGTGCCATCAGTTACAGGGAATACAATGAGCAGTTCTTC
cdr3_aa: CAISYREYNEQFF

v_call: TRBV5-1
cdr3_length: 14
d_call: TRBD1
j_call: TRBJ2-3
clone_size: few
cdr3_nt: TGCGCCAGCAGGGGACAGGGTAGCACAGATACGCAGTATTTT
cdr3_aa: CASRGQGSTDTQYF

v_call: TRBV7-2
cdr3_length: 13
d_call: .
j_call: TRBJ2-2
clone_size: many
cdr3_nt: TGTGCCAGCAGCTTAGGACAGACCGAGGAGCTGTTTTTT
cdr3_aa: CASSLGQTEELFF

v_call: TRBV28
cdr3_length: 14
d_call: .
j_call: TRBJ1-1
clone_size: .
cdr3_nt: TGTGCCAGCAGTTTACGGGGTGGGGACACTGAAGCTTTCTTT
cdr3_aa: CASSLRGGDTEAFF

v_call: TRBV20-1
cdr3_length: 14
d_call: .
j_call: TRBJ1-5
clone_size: many
cdr3_nt: TGCAGCCCCCGTACCCCTGGAGGCAATCAGCCCCAGCATTTT
cdr3_aa: CSPRTPGGNQPQHF

v_call: TRBV7-8
cdr3_length: 19
d_call: TRBD1
j_call: TRBJ1-5
clone_size: many
cdr3_nt: TGTGCCAGCAGCTTAAGGACAGGGGGCTGGGGCCCGGGGGATCAGCCCCAGCATTTT
cdr3_aa: CASSLRTGGWGPGDQPQHF

v_call: TRBV14
cdr3_length: 15
d_call: .
j_call: TRBJ1-2
clone_size: .
cdr3_nt: TGTGCCAGCAGCCAGCTAACAGGGAAGGAGTATGGCTACACCTTC
cdr3_aa: CASSQLTGKEYGYTF

v_call: TRBV9
cdr3_length: 15
d_call: TRBD2
j_call: TRBJ2-1
clone_size: few
cdr3_nt: TGTGCCAGCAGCGTTAGCGGGGGGTACTACAATGAGCAGTTCTTC
cdr3_aa: CASSVSGGYYNEQFF

v_call: TRBV5-6
cdr3_length: 17
d_call: .
j_call: TRBJ2-1
clone_size: few
cdr3_nt: TGTGCCAGCAGCGGAGACCGGGGGCGGGGATCCTACAATGAGCAGTTCTTC
cdr3_aa: CASSGDRGRGSYNEQFF

v_call: TRBV5-1
cdr3_length: 13
d_call: .
j_call: TRBJ1-1
clone_size: few
cdr3_nt: TGCGCCAGCAGCTTGGAGAGAGGGCGGGCCGGGTGGTTT
cdr3_aa: CASSLERGRAGWF

v_call: TRBV20-1
cdr3_length: 12
d_call: .
j_call: TRBJ2-3
clone_size: many
cdr3_nt: TGCAGTGCTCCGAGTGGGACAGATACGCAGTATTTT
cdr3_aa: CSAPSGTDTQYF

v_call: TRBV5-4
cdr3_length: 13
d_call: .
j_call: TRBJ1-2
clone_size: .
cdr3_nt: TGTGCCAGCAGCTCTCAGTGGCAGGATGGCTACACCTTC
cdr3_aa: CASSSQWQDGYTF

v_call: TRBV7-8
cdr3_length: 13
d_call: .
j_call: TRBJ2-5
clone_size: once
cdr3_nt: TGTGCCAGCAGCCCAGACAGAGGAGAGACCCAGTACTTC
cdr3_aa: CASSPDRGETQYF

v_call: TRBV29-1
cdr3_length: 13
d_call: TRBD1
j_call: TRBJ2-1
clone_size: many
cdr3_nt: TGCAGCGTTCGACAGGGGGCCTACAATGAGCAGTTCTTC
cdr3_aa: CSVRQGAYNEQFF

v_call: TRBV4-1
cdr3_length: 13
d_call: .
j_call: TRBJ1-5
clone_size: many
cdr3_nt: TGCGCCAGCAGTTGGGAGGGGGATCAGCCCCAGCATTTT
cdr3_aa: CASSWEGDQPQHF

v_call: TRBV11-2
cdr3_length: 14
d_call: TRBD1
j_call: TRBJ2-7
clone_size: .
cdr3_nt: TGTGCCAGCAGCTCGGGGACAGGGGCTGGAGAGCAGTACTTC
cdr3_aa: CASSSGTGAGEQYF

v_call: TRBV5-1
cdr3_length: 16
d_call: .
j_call: TRBJ2-1
clone_size: many
cdr3_nt: TGCGCCAGCAGCCCCTACTCCCTAGGGACCTACAATGAGCAGTTCTTC
cdr3_aa: CASSPYSLGTYNEQFF

v_call: TRBV24-1
cdr3_length: 15
d_call: TRBD2
j_call: TRBJ2-3
clone_size: many
cdr3_nt: TGTGCCACCAGTGAGCGAGCGGGGGGGAAAGATACGCAGTATTTT
cdr3_aa: CATSERAGGKDTQYF

v_call: TRBV5-1
cdr3_length: 16
d_call: TRBD2
j_call: TRBJ2-1
clone_size: medium-sized
cdr3_nt: TGCGCCAGCGAACCAACTAGCGGGGCGACCTATTTTGGGCAGTTCTTC
cdr3_aa: CASEPTSGATYFGQFF

v_call: TRBV12-3/TRBV12-4
cdr3_length: 16
d_call: .
j_call: TRBJ2-1
clone_size: many
cdr3_nt: TGTGCCAGCAGTTTTATTGGCGGGGGCTCGGGTAGTGAGCAGTTCTTC
cdr3_aa: CASSFIGGGSGSEQFF

v_call: TRBV10-2
cdr3_length: 17
d_call: .
j_call: TRBJ2-2
clone_size: many
cdr3_nt: TGCGCCAGCAGTGTCCCAAGGGGGGCTACGAACACCGGGGAGCTGTTTTTT
cdr3_aa: CASSVPRGATNTGELFF

v_call: TRBV6-1
cdr3_length: 16
d_call: .
j_call: TRBJ2-6
clone_size: many
cdr3_nt: TGTGCCAGCAGTCCGACAGGGAGGGTTGGGGCCAACGTCCTGACTTTC
cdr3_aa: CASSPTGRVGANVLTF

v_call: TRBV7-2
cdr3_length: 17
d_call: TRBD1
j_call: TRBJ2-3
clone_size: few
cdr3_nt: TGTGCCAGCAGCTTAGCTCAGCCAGGGGGCTTTTCAGATACGCAGTATTTT
cdr3_aa: CASSLAQPGGFSDTQYF

v_call: TRBV5-1
cdr3_length: 14
d_call: .
j_call: TRBJ1-1
clone_size: many
cdr3_nt: TGCGCCAGCAGCCCTGTGGGGGCTAGCACTGAAGCTTTCTTT
cdr3_aa: CASSPVGASTEAFF

v_call: TRBV19
cdr3_length: 15
d_call: .
j_call: TRBJ2-3
clone_size: many
cdr3_nt: TGTGCCAGTAGTATCGTACGGGGGGCCACAGATACGCAGTATTTT
cdr3_aa: CASSIVRGATDTQYF

v_call: TRBV3-1
cdr3_length: 14
d_call: TRBD2
j_call: TRBJ2-7
clone_size: .
cdr3_nt: TGTGCCAGCAGCTTCCGGACTAGGCCTAACGAGCAGTACTTC
cdr3_aa: CASSFRTRPNEQYF

v_call: TRBV7-2
cdr3_length: 14
d_call: .
j_call: TRBJ2-2
clone_size: few
cdr3_nt: TGTGCCAGCAGCTCTAGGTTTCTAACCGGGGAGCTGTTTTTT
cdr3_aa: CASSSRFLTGELFF

v_call: TRBV18
cdr3_length: 14
d_call: .
j_call: TRBJ2-3
clone_size: few
cdr3_nt: TGTGCCAGCTCACTACGCAGGGGCGGCGATACGCAGTATTTT
cdr3_aa: CASSLRRGGDTQYF

v_call: TRBV5-4
cdr3_length: 14
d_call: TRBD1
j_call: TRBJ2-7
clone_size: many
cdr3_nt: TGTGCCAGCAGCGGGGACAGGGGGATCTACGAGCAGTACTTC
cdr3_aa: CASSGDRGIYEQYF

v_call: TRBV15
cdr3_length: 15
d_call: .
j_call: TRBJ2-1
clone_size: many
cdr3_nt: TGTGCCACCAGCACCCAGATGAGCTCCTACAATGAGCAGTTCTTC
cdr3_aa: CATSTQMSSYNEQFF

v_call: TRBV6-2/TRBV6-3
cdr3_length: 13
d_call: .
j_call: TRBJ2-2
clone_size: many
cdr3_nt: TGTGCCAGCGCTGGCTCGAACACCGGGGAGCTGTTTTTT
cdr3_aa: CASAGSNTGELFF

v_call: TRBV7-9
cdr3_length: 14
d_call: TRBD1
j_call: TRBJ2-7
clone_size: many
cdr3_nt: TGTGCCAGCAGCTCCCAGGACAGGGGGTACGAGCAGTACTTC
cdr3_aa: CASSSQDRGYEQYF

v_call: TRBV5-1
cdr3_length: 15
d_call: .
j_call: TRBJ2-5
clone_size: few
cdr3_nt: TGCGCCAGCAGCCCAGGAGGGGGACAGCAAGAGACCCAGTACTTC
cdr3_aa: CASSPGGGQQETQYF

v_call: TRBV25-1
cdr3_length: 13
d_call: .
j_call: TRBJ1-1
clone_size: .
cdr3_nt: TGTGCCAGCACTCCAGGCGGCCGAACTGAAGCTTTCTTT
cdr3_aa: CASTPGGRTEAFF

v_call: TRBV5-6
cdr3_length: 16
d_call: .
j_call: TRBJ1-3
clone_size: few
cdr3_nt: TGTGCCAGCAGCTTGGTGGGAGGCCTTTCTGGAAACACCATATATTTT
cdr3_aa: CASSLVGGLSGNTIYF

v_call: TRBV12-3/TRBV12-4
cdr3_length: 16
d_call: TRBD2
j_call: TRBJ2-2
clone_size: .
cdr3_nt: TGTGCCAGCAGTCCCTCGACTAGCGGGGGAGTCGGGGAGCTGTTTTTT
cdr3_aa: CASSPSTSGGVGELFF

v_call: TRBV5-5
cdr3_length: 15
d_call: TRBD1
j_call: TRBJ2-5
clone_size: many
cdr3_nt: TGTGCCAGCAGACCGACAGGGGGGAGTCAAGAGACCCAGTACTTC
cdr3_aa: CASRPTGGSQETQYF

v_call: TRBV3-1
cdr3_length: 17
d_call: TRBD2
j_call: TRBJ2-7
clone_size: many
cdr3_nt: TGTGCCAGCAGCCAAGATCCTAGTAGCGGGGCCCGGGGGGAGCAGTACTTC
cdr3_aa: CASSQDPSSGARGEQYF

v_call: TRBV6-2/TRBV6-3
cdr3_length: 14
d_call: TRBD1
j_call: TRBJ1-5
clone_size: many
cdr3_nt: TGTGCCAGCAGTCGGGACAGGGGGTTCCAGCCCCAGCATTTT
cdr3_aa: CASSRDRGFQPQHF

v_call: TRBV7-2
cdr3_length: 12
d_call: .
j_call: TRBJ2-1
clone_size: many
cdr3_nt: TGTGCCAGCAGTACCCGGGGGCCTTGGCAGTTCTTC
cdr3_aa: CASSTRGPWQFF

v_call: TRBV29-1
cdr3_length: 12
d_call: .
j_call: TRBJ1-1
clone_size: many
cdr3_nt: TGCAGCGTGGCTGGGAGTTCGGCTGAAGCTTTCTTT
cdr3_aa: CSVAGSSAEAFF

v_call: TRBV4-1
cdr3_length: 17
d_call: TRBD2
j_call: TRBJ2-3
clone_size: few
cdr3_nt: TGCGCCAGCAGCCAAGCTAGCGGGGGTCACTATGGAGATACGCAGTATTTT
cdr3_aa: CASSQASGGHYGDTQYF

v_call: TRBV20-1
cdr3_length: 14
d_call: .
j_call: TRBJ2-1
clone_size: many
cdr3_nt: TGCAGTGCACCCTTACCCACCTCCTACAATGAGCAGTTCTTC
cdr3_aa: CSAPLPTSYNEQFF

v_call: TRBV6-5
cdr3_length: 17
d_call: TRBD2
j_call: TRBJ2-7
clone_size: many
cdr3_nt: TGTGCCAGCAGTTACTCGTTACTAGCGGGGAGGGGCTACGAGCAGTACTTC
cdr3_aa: CASSYSLLAGRGYEQYF

v_call: TRBV5-6
cdr3_length: 15
d_call: .
j_call: TRBJ2-5
clone_size: few
cdr3_nt: TGTGCCAGCAGCTTTACGGGACTCCTCTCAGGGACCCAGTACTTC
cdr3_aa: CASSFTGLLSGTQYF

v_call: TRBV12-3/TRBV12-4
cdr3_length: 14
d_call: .
j_call: TRBJ2-7
clone_size: many
cdr3_nt: TGTGCCAGCAGTTTGAAGACAGGTTCGGGAGAGCAGTACTTC
cdr3_aa: CASSLKTGSGEQYF

v_call: TRBV5-1
cdr3_length: 16
d_call: .
j_call: TRBJ2-1
clone_size: many
cdr3_nt: TGCGCCAGCAGCTTGGCTCCAGGGTCTGCCTACAATGAGCAGTTCTTC
cdr3_aa: CASSLAPGSAYNEQFF

v_call: TRBV10-3
cdr3_length: 10
d_call: .
j_call: TRBJ1-1
clone_size: many
cdr3_nt: TGTGCCATCCGGGAGCATGAAGCTTTCTTT
cdr3_aa: CAIREHEAFF